Below, 29 T cell receptor beta chains from the same sample are listed, as sequenced in a study of beta chain features in type 1 diabetes. Sequencing targeted expressed TCRB transcripts, as all isolated RNA had been reverse transcribed. Produced via immunoSEQ multiplex PCR; TCRdb's table is partial and in-frame only. This sample has hundreds of thousands of clones, with over 25% found just once. The specimen sequenced was naive CD4+ T cells from blood. The origin of the receptors is a man aged 18-30 years in good health.

This clone was seen a handful of times. The chain carries TRBV9 and TRBJ2-1; the D gene could be TRBD1 or TRBD2 (5 bases each). CDR1 SGDLS and CDR2 YYNGEE come from the germline V gene. This CDR3 has 16 amino acids. The V end lost 1 base, the J end lost 1 base, and 12 bases lay between the germline ends. CDR3 nucleotide sequence: TGTGCCAGCAGCGTATCTGCCGGGACGTCCTACAATGAGCAGTTCTTC. Residues: CASSVSAGTSYNEQFF.

J is TRBJ2-3 and V is TRBV11-2, with D tentatively TRBD1 or TRBD2 (5 bases each). The CDR3 runs 17 residues. The ends were cut back, 2 bases at V and 5 bases at J, with 20 bases in the middle. Germline CDR1 is SGHAT and CDR2 is FQNNGV. Written as DNA, the CDR3 is TGTGCCAGCAGCTTACATATCCGGGACCGGTTGGGAGATACGCAGTATTTT. As protein: CASSLHIRDRLGDTQYF.

This sequence joins TRBV5-1 and TRBJ2-3, with a weak D call TRBD1 (6 bases). Germline assignment: CDR1 SGHRS and CDR2 YFSETQ. The CDR3 loop spans 15 amino acids. The V end lost 0 bases, the J end lost 1 base, and 9 bases lay between the germline ends. Written as DNA, the CDR3 is TGCGCCAGCAGCTTGGACAGGGCCCGCACAGATACGCAGTATTTT. This codes for CASSLDRARTDTQYF.

This chain joins TRBV6-1 and TRBJ2-3, with D tentatively TRBD2 (5 bases). Germline CDR1 reads MNHNS; CDR2 reads SASEGT. CDR3 length: 17 amino acids. V was shortened by 4 bases and J by 0 bases, with 17 bases between the two germline ends. CDR3 nucleotide sequence: TGTGCCAGCAGTGTAGCGTCTAGCCGATCTAGCACAGATACGCAGTATTTT. Translating gives CASSVASSRSSTDTQYF.

Only a few counts were recorded for this clone. The CDR3 DNA reads as TGTGCCTTCAGCGGGAGTGGAACCGGGGAGCTGTTTTTT. It translates to CAFSGSGTGELFF. The V and J genes are TRBV30 and TRBJ2-2; 8 nucleotides align to TRBD2. J gave up 5 bases and V 7 bases, and 6 bases lay outside the gene matches. Germline loops: CDR1 GTSNPN, CDR2 SVGIG (reference sequence). The CDR3 runs 13 residues.

This clone was seen a few times. The chain recombines TRBV7-6 with TRBJ2-2, with D tentatively TRBD2 (6 bases). Germline-derived CDR1 and CDR2 are SGHVS and FNYEAQ. V was clipped by 1 base and J by 0 bases, with 9 bases between them. The CDR3 runs 16 residues. The CDR3 bases are TGTGCCAGCAGCTTAGTGCGCGGGACGAACACCGGGGAGCTGTTTTTT. This gives the protein CASSLVRGTNTGELFF.

This clone was seen just once. This chain links TRBV5-6 with TRBJ2-1; maybe TRBD1 (7 bases). This CDR3 has 16 residues. V lost 1 base and J 4 bases, leaving 15 bases between the germline ends. CDR1 SGHDT and CDR2 YYEEEE come from the germline V gene. In DNA, the CDR3 is TGTGCCAGCAGCTTGTGGGGCGGGGACAGATACAATGAGCAGTTCTTC. It translates to CASSLWGGDRYNEQFF.

This clone was counted between two and nine times. This rearrangement joins TRBV6-5 to TRBJ2-1; D possibly corresponds to TRBD2 (5 bases). The CDR3 runs to 13 residues. CDR1 is MNHEY, CDR2 SVGAGI, per germline. Trimming removed 2 bases from V and 14 bases from J, with 16 bases in between. CDR3 DNA sequence: TGTGCCAGCAGTTACAAGAGAAGCGAGCGGAAGTTCTTC. Amino acids: CASSYKRSERKFF.

The rearrangement links TRBV11-3 to TRBJ2-7; D possibly uses TRBD1 or TRBD2 (5 bases each). V gave up 3 bases and J gave up 4 bases, with 16 bases separating them. The CDR3 contains 15 residues. CDR1 SGHNT and CDR2 YENEEA come from the germline V gene. The CDR3 DNA reads as TGTGCCAGCAGCTTCGGGGCAGGGCCGGATTACGAGCAGTACTTC. Its translation: CASSFGAGPDYEQYF.

This clone turned up a few times. The chain uses TRBV11-2 and TRBJ2-1; weak D call: TRBD2 (5 bases). Germline V gene lookup returns CDR1 SGHAT and CDR2 FQNNGV. This CDR3 has 14 residues. V was clipped by 4 bases and J by 4 bases, with 11 bases between them. DNA of the CDR3: TGTGCCAGCAGCTATACAAGGACTTACAATGAGCAGTTCTTC. Amino acid sequence: CASSYTRTYNEQFF.

This clone has just a few counts. The chain employs TRBV30 and TRBJ1-1, with D possibly being TRBD1 (5 bases). The CDR3 is made up of 13 amino acids. Per the germline V gene, CDR1 is GTSNPN and CDR2 is SVGIG (reference sequence). The ends were cut back, 6 bases at V and 0 bases at J, with 11 bases in the middle. The CDR3 loop is CACPGPMNTEAFF. As DNA, the CDR3 is TGTGCCTGTCCGGGACCCATGAACACTGAAGCTTTCTTT.

This clone was counted a few times. CDR3 sequence: CASSSTGTQSYTF. CDR3 DNA: TGTGCCAGTAGCTCAACCGGGACACAGAGCTACACCTTC. The chain has TRBV19 and TRBJ1-2; possibly TRBD1 for D (6 bases). Trimming shortened V by 6 bases and J by 9 bases, and 17 bases separated the two germline ends. Germline assignment: CDR1 LNHDA and CDR2 SQIVND (reference sequence). This CDR3 is built from 13 residues.

This clone appeared a few times. The rearrangement uses TRBV9 and TRBJ2-3, with D unclear. CDR1 and CDR2 from the germline V gene are SGDLS and YYNGEE. The CDR3 sequence is 12 residues long. V was shortened by 0 bases and J by 6 bases, with 5 bases between the two germline ends. In nucleotides, the CDR3 is TGTGCCAGCAGCGTAGCGAGGGATACGCAGTATTTT. Amino acids: CASSVARDTQYF.

The chain is built from TRBV29-1 and TRBJ2-7; 7 bases align to TRBD1. Germline values: CDR1 SQVTM, CDR2 ANQGSEA. Trimming at V came to 7 bases and at J to 3 bases, leaving 15 bases not matched to a gene. The length of the CDR3 is 15 residues. The CDR3 nucleotides read TGCAGCGCAGAATCCCCCCACAGGGGATTCTACGAGCAGTACTTC. Its protein product is CSAESPHRGFYEQYF.

The chain couples TRBV4-3 to TRBJ1-4; D remains ambiguous. The germline CDR1 and CDR2 sequences are LGHNA and YSLEER. This CDR3 is built from 14 residues. The germline V and J ends were trimmed by 4 bases and 7 bases, with 13 bases remaining between them. The CDR3 here is CASSRGRVGEKLFF. For the CDR3, the DNA is TGCGCCAGCAGCCGCGGTAGGGTGGGTGAAAAACTGTTTTTT.

The chain is built from TRBV9 and TRBJ2-1; the match to TRBD2 covers 16 bases. The CDR3 runs 18 residues. Germline V gives CDR1 SGDLS, CDR2 YYNGEE. Trimming at V came to 3 bases and at J to 5 bases, leaving 8 bases not matched to a gene. DNA of the CDR3: TGTGCCAGCAGCGCGCGGGGACTAGCGGGAGGGCTAAACAATGAGCAGTTCTTC. Translated: CASSARGLAGGLNNEQFF.

This clone was picked up a small number of times. The gene calls are TRBV7-2 and TRBJ2-3; 7 nucleotides line up with TRBD1. The CDR3 covers 16 residues. The germline V gene encodes CDR1 SGHTA and CDR2 FQGNSA. Trimming cost V 5 bases and J 3 bases; bases outside gene matches: 11. The CDR3 sequence is CASSLRDRVWTDTQYF. The DNA for the CDR3 is TGTGCCAGCAGCCTGAGAGACAGGGTTTGGACAGATACGCAGTATTTT.

To note about this clone: Different DNA sequences within this sample yield the same CDR3. The gene calls are TRBV7-9 and TRBJ2-2, with unresolved D. The CDR3 is made up of 12 amino acids. The germline V gene encodes CDR1 SEHNR and CDR2 FQNEAQ (reference sequence). V was cut by 6 bases and J by 2 bases, with 4 bases left in between. CDR3 protein: CASSYNTGELFF. CDR3 sequence (DNA): TGTGCCAGCAGTTATAACACCGGGGAGCTGTTTTTT.

A few counts support this clone. This same CDR3 is encoded by further DNA sequences in the sample. CDR3 protein: CAITGGGEQYF. The CDR3 DNA is TGTGCCATCACTGGAGGGGGCGAGCAGTACTTC. The V and J genes are TRBV10-3 and TRBJ2-7, with D possibly being TRBD1 or TRBD2 (6 bases each). The CDR3 consists of 11 residues. V was shortened by 7 bases and J by 6 bases, with 10 bases between the two germline ends. CDR1 and CDR2 from the germline V gene are ENHRY and SYGVKD.

This clone was observed a few times. V usage is TRBV7-2 and J usage is TRBJ1-5; tentatively, D is TRBD1 (5 bases). V was shortened by 1 base and J by 5 bases, with 12 bases between the two germline ends. The germline gives CDR1 SGHTA, CDR2 FQGNSA. CDR3 length: 15 residues. Here the CDR3 DNA reads TGTGCCAGCAGCTTAGGCAGGGATTTGCATCAGCCCCAGCATTTT. Translated: CASSLGRDLHQPQHF.

The chain carries TRBV25-1 and TRBJ2-1, with 9 bases matching TRBD1. The germline V gene has CDR1 MGHDK and CDR2 SYGVNS. Germline trimming cut 3 bases from V and 5 bases from J; bases unmatched to any gene: 5. CDR3 length equals 15 residues. CDR3 sequence (DNA): TGTGCCAGCAGTGACCCGAGGACAGGGGACAATGAGCAGTTCTTC. Translation: CASSDPRTGDNEQFF.

The chain has TRBV5-1 and TRBJ2-1; 8 bases are shared with TRBD2. This CDR3 has 16 residues. With V trimmed by 4 bases and J by 4 bases, 10 bases remained unmatched. Per germline, CDR1 SGHRS and CDR2 YFSETQ. Here the CDR3 reads CASSPGGTSGYNEQFF. The CDR3 nucleotides read TGCGCCAGCAGCCCGGGTGGAACTAGCGGATACAATGAGCAGTTCTTC.

This clone was observed a handful of times. The rearrangement joins TRBV28 to TRBJ2-7; no firm D call. Trimming removed 8 bases at V and 6 bases at J, with 11 bases between. The CDR3 is made up of 11 amino acids. The germline V gene has CDR1 MDHEN and CDR2 SYDVKM. CDR3 coding DNA: TGTGCCAGCTGGGGTTCGACCGAGCAGTACTTC. This translates into CASWGSTEQYF.

The V and J genes are TRBV28 and TRBJ2-2; D is ambiguous. The germline V and J ends were trimmed by 8 bases and 6 bases, with 7 bases remaining between them. The germline CDR1 and CDR2 sequences are MDHEN and SYDVKM. The CDR3 totals 11 residues. CDR3 amino acids: CASGSSGELFF. The CDR3 nucleotides read TGTGCCAGCGGGTCCTCCGGGGAGCTGTTTTTT.

The gene calls are TRBV14 and TRBJ2-6; D uncertain. This CDR3 has 16 residues. Germline lookup yields CDR1 SGHDN and CDR2 FVKESK. Between the trimmed V and J ends, which lost 0 bases and 7 bases, there was a span of 13 bases. For the CDR3, the DNA is TGTGCCAGCAGCCAAGAGGGCGCAGTGCGAGCCAACGTCCTGACTTTC. Translation gives CASSQEGAVRANVLTF. Complete variable domain (other parts from reference TRBV14 and TRBJ2-6): EAGVTQFPSHSVIEKGQTVTLRCDPISGHDNLYWYRRVMGKEIKFLLHFVKESKQDESGMPNNRFLAERTGGTYSTLKVQPAELEDSGVYFCASSQEGAVRANVLTFGAGSRLTVL.

About this clone: A read error may account for a junction end that differs from germline. The V and J genes are TRBV20-1 and TRBJ2-2; D may correspond to TRBD1 or TRBD2 (5 bases each). The CDR3 has 11 residues. CDR1 and CDR2 from the germline V gene are DFQATT and SNEGSKA (reference sequence). CDR3: CSARGVGELFF. As DNA, the CDR3 is TGCAGTGCAAGAGGGGTCGGGGAGCTGTTTTTT.

The chain recombines TRBV13 with TRBJ2-5, with 10 bases matching TRBD2. This CDR3 has 14 residues. V lost 5 bases to trimming and J lost 5 bases; unmatched junction nucleotides: 5. Per the germline V gene, CDR1 is PRHDT and CDR2 is FYEKMQ (reference sequence). CDR3 nucleotide sequence: TGTGCCAGCAGCCTAGCGGGAGCAGGGGAGACCCAGTACTTC. It yields the protein CASSLAGAGETQYF.

This chain links TRBV6-6 with TRBJ2-5, with TRBD1 as a possible D gene (5 bases). Germline values: CDR1 MNHNY, CDR2 SVGAGI (reference sequence). This CDR3 is built from 14 residues. V lost 6 bases and J 6 bases, leaving 17 bases between the germline ends. This CDR3 reads CASSDTTDKQTQYF. CDR3 sequence (DNA): TGTGCCAGCAGCGATACCACGGACAAGCAGACCCAGTACTTC.

This clone was counted a few times. The rearrangement joins TRBV29-1 to TRBJ1-1; a possible D gene is TRBD1 (5 bases). V was pared by 6 bases and J by 1 base, with 9 bases between. The CDR3 runs 12 residues. CDR1 SQVTM and CDR2 ANQGSEA come from the germline V gene. The CDR3 sequence is CSVLQANTEAFF. The CDR3 region has the DNA TGCAGCGTGCTACAGGCGAACACTGAAGCTTTCTTT.